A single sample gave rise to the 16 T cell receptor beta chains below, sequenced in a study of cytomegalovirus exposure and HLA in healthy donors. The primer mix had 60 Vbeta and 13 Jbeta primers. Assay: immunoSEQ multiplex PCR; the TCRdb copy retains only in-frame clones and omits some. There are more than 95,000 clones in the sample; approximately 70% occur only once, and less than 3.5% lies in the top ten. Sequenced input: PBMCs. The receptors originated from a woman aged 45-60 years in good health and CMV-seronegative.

The CDR3 DNA sequence: TGCGCCAGCAGCGAGAGCGAGAATGAGCAGTTCTTC. The encoded protein is CASSESENEQFF. The chain couples TRBV5-1 to TRBJ2-1; D not resolved. The CDR3 totals 12 residues. With 4 bases removed from V and 7 bases from J, the gap between germline ends came to 9 bases. Per the germline V gene, CDR1 is SGHRS and CDR2 is YFSETQ.

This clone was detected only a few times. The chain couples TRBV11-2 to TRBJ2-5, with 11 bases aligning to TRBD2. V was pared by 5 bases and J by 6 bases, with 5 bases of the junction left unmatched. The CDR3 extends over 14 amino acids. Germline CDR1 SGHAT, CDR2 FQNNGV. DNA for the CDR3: TGTGCCAGCAGCCTAGGGACTAGCGGACAGACCCAGTACTTC. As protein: CASSLGTSGQTQYF. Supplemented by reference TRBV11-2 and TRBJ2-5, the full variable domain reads EAGVAQSPRYKIIEKRQSVAFWCNPISGHATLYWYQQILGQGPKLLIQFQNNGVVDDSQLPKDRFSAERLKGVDSTLKIQPAKLEDSAVYLCASSLGTSGQTQYFGPGTRLLVL.

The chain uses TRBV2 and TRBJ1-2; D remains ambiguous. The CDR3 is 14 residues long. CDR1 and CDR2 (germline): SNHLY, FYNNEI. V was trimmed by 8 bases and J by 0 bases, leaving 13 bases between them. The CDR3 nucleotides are TGTGCCAGCGTCAGGTGGGCAACTAACTATGGCTACACCTTC. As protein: CASVRWATNYGYTF. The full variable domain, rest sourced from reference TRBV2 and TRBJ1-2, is EPEVTQTPSHQVTQMGQEVILRCVPISNHLYFYWYRQILGQKVEFLVSFYNNEISEKSEIFDDQFSVERPDGSNFTLKIRSTKLEDSAMYFCASVRWATNYGYTFGSGTRLTVV.

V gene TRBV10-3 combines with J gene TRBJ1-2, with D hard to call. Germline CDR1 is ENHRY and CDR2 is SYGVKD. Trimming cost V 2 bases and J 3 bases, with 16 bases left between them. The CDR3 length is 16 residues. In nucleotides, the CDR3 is TGTGCCATCAGTGAGGAATGGATAGGGAGGGACTATGGCTACACCTTC. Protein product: CAISEEWIGRDYGYTF.

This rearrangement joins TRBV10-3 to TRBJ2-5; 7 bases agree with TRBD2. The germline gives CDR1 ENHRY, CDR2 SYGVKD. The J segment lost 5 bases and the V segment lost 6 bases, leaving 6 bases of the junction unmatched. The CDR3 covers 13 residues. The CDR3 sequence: CAISPSGMETQYF. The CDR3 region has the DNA TGTGCCATCAGCCCGAGCGGGATGGAGACCCAGTACTTC.

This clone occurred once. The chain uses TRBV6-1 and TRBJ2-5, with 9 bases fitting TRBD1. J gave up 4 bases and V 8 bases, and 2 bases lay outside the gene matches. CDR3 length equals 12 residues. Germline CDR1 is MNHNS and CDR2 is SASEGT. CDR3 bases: TGTGCCAGCCTGACAGGGGGAGAGACCCAGTACTTC. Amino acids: CASLTGGETQYF.

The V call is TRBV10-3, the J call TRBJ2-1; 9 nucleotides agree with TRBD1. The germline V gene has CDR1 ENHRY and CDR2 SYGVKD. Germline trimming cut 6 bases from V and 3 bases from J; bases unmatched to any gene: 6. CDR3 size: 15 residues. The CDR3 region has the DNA TGTGCCATCAGCCGACAGGGGGTCCTCTACAATGAGCAGTTCTTC. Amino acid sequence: CAISRQGVLYNEQFF.

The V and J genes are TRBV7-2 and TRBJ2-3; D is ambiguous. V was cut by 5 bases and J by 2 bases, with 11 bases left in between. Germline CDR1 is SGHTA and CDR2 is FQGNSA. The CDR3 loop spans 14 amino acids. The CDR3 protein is CASSLPPSTDTQYF. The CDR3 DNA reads TGTGCCAGCAGCCTACCCCCCTCCACAGATACGCAGTATTTT.

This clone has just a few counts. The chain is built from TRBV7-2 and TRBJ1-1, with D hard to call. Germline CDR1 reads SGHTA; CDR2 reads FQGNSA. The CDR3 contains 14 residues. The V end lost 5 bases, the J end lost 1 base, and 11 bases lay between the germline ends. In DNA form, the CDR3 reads TGTGCCAGCAGCCAATTGAGACAGAACACTGAAGCTTTCTTT. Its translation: CASSQLRQNTEAFF.

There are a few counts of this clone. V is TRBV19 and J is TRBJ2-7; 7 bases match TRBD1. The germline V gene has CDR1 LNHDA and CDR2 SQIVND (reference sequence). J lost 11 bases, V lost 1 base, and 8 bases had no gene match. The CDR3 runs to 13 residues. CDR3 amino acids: CASSIGQGQEEYF. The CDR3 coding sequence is TGTGCCAGTAGTATAGGACAGGGCCAGGAAGAGTACTTC.

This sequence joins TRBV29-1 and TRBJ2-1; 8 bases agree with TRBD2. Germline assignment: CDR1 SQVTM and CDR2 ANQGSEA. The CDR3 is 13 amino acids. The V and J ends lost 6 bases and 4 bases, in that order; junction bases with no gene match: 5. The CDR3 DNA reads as TGCAGCGTCGGCTTAGCGGGGTACAATGAGCAGTTCTTC. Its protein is CSVGLAGYNEQFF.

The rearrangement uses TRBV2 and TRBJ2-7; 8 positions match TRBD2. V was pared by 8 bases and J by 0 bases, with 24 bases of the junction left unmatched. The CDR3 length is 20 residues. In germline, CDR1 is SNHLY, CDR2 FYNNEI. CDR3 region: CASESPLGAGAGPVSYEQYF. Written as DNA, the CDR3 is TGTGCCAGCGAGTCCCCCTTGGGAGCGGGAGCAGGACCCGTCTCCTACGAGCAGTACTTC.

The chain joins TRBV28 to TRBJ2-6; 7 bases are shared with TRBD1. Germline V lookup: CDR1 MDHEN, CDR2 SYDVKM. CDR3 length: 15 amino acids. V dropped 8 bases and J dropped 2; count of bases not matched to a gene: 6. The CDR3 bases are TGTGCCAGCGGAAATGACAGGGCTGGGGCCAACGTCCTGACTTTC. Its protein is CASGNDRAGANVLTF.

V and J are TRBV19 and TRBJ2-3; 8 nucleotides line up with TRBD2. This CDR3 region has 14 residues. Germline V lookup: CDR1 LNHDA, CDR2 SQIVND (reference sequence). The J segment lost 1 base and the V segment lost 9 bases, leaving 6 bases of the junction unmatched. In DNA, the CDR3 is TGTGCCAGCGGCAAGACTAGCGGCACAGATACGCAGTATTTT. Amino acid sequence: CASGKTSGTDTQYF.

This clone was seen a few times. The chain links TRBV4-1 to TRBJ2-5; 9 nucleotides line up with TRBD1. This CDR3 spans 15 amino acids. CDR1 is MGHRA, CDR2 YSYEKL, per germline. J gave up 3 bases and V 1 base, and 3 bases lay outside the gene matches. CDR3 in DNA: TGCGCCAGCAGCCAAGCCGGGACAGGGAAAGAGACCCAGTACTTC. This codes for CASSQAGTGKETQYF.

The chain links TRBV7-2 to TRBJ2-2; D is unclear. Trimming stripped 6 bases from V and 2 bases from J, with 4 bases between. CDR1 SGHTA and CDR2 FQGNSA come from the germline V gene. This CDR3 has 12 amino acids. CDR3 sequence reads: CASSLNTGELFF. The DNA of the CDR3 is TGTGCCAGCAGTCTCAACACCGGGGAGCTGTTTTTT.